This is a list of T cell receptor beta chains from one sample in a study of T cell responses to AZD1222 COVID-19 vaccine. The table came from immunoSEQ multiplex PCR; TCRdb's copy has only in-frame clones and leaves some out. The table lists approximately 76,000 clones, 70% to 90% of them singletons. Here the sequenced sample was peripheral blood, taken on day 0 of AZD1222 vaccination. These receptors all come from an adult in good health. Both conserved end residues are part of each CDR3. D genes are given only for firm matches. Clone size is stated in some rows and not others, as once, few, many or a class when expanded.

v_call	clone_size	j_call	d_call	cdr3_aa	cdr3_nt
TRBV4-2	-	TRBJ2-2	-	CASSHGELTGPGELFF	TGTGCCAGCAGCCACGGGGAACTTACGGGACCCGGGGAGCTGTTTTTT
TRBV11-2	once	TRBJ1-6	TRBD1	CASSLEGQSNSPLHF	TGTGCCAGCAGCTTAGAGGGACAGTCTAATTCACCCCTCCACTTT
TRBV3-1/TRBV3-2	-	TRBJ2-1	TRBD2	CASSQGGLGKNNEQFF	TGTGCCAGCAGCCAAGGGGGACTAGGGAAGAACAATGAGCAGTTCTTC
TRBV3-1/TRBV3-2	-	TRBJ1-2	-	CASSQDGWRSYGYTF	TGTGCCAGCAGCCAAGATGGGTGGCGGTCCTATGGCTACACCTTC
TRBV3-1/TRBV3-2	-	TRBJ2-7	TRBD1	CASSQEQGVGEQYF	TGTGCCAGCAGCCAAGAACAGGGGGTTGGCGAGCAGTACTTC
TRBV6-5	-	TRBJ1-6	-	CASGSVTGPSPLHF	TGTGCCAGCGGATCAGTAACAGGGCCCTCACCCCTCCACTTT
TRBV9	-	TRBJ1-2	-	CASSTDYGYTF	TGTGCCAGCAGCACCGACTATGGCTACACCTTC
TRBV29-1	-	TRBJ2-6	-	CSVVDSRSGANVLTF	TGCAGCGTTGTGGACAGTCGCTCTGGGGCCAACGTCCTGACTTTC
TRBV3-1/TRBV3-2	-	TRBJ2-2	-	CASSQGDRELFF	TGTGCCAGCAGCCAAGGGGACAGGGAGCTGTTTTTT
TRBV3-1/TRBV3-2	once	TRBJ2-2	-	CASSQRSGELFF	TGTGCCAGCAGCCAGCGAAGCGGGGAGCTGTTTTTT
TRBV11-2	-	TRBJ2-2	-	CASSLEVRVYTGELFF	TGTGCCAGCAGCTTAGAAGTCAGGGTATACACCGGGGAGCTGTTTTTT
TRBV28	-	TRBJ1-2	-	CASSPTGILGGYTF	TGTGCCAGCAGTCCAACAGGGATCTTGGGCGGCTACACCTTC
TRBV19	-	TRBJ1-5	-	CASSIERVQNQPQHF	TGTGCCAGTAGTATAGAGCGGGTACAAAATCAGCCCCAGCATTTT
TRBV24-1	-	TRBJ2-2	-	CATSDLRDTDTGELFF	TGTGCCACCAGTGACCTCCGGGACACCGACACCGGGGAGCTGTTTTTT
TRBV7-7	-	TRBJ2-5	-	CASSLDSTQETQYF	TGTGCCAGCAGCTTAGATTCTACCCAAGAGACCCAGTACTTC
TRBV6-2/TRBV6-3	-	TRBJ2-3	-	CASSYPADTQYF	TGTGCCAGCAGTTATCCGGCAGATACGCAGTATTTT
TRBV27	-	TRBJ1-5	-	CASSLFANQPQHF	TGTGCCAGCAGTTTATTTGCCAATCAGCCCCAGCATTTT
TRBV27	once	TRBJ2-3	-	CASSVFRGGDTQYF	TGTGCCAGCAGTGTATTCAGGGGGGGGGATACGCAGTATTTT
TRBV3-1/TRBV3-2	-	TRBJ1-2	-	CASSQLGTGGEANYGYTF	TGTGCCAGCAGCCAATTGGGCACAGGTGGGGAAGCTAACTATGGCTACACCTTC
TRBV7-3	-	TRBJ2-7	TRBD2	CASSLAGTSTHEQYF	TGTGCCAGCAGCTTGGCTGGGACTAGCACCCACGAGCAGTACTTC
TRBV7-8	-	TRBJ2-7	-	CASSLADRRQYF	TGTGCCAGCAGCTTAGCTGACAGGCGGCAGTACTTC
TRBV18	-	TRBJ1-2	TRBD1	CASSPSGTAKLLYGYTF	TGTGCCAGCTCACCCTCCGGGACAGCGAAGCTTTTGTATGGCTACACCTTC
TRBV5-1	-	TRBJ2-3	TRBD2	CASSNGLAPLLSTDTQYF	TGCGCCAGCAGCAACGGACTAGCGCCTCTTCTAAGCACAGATACGCAGTATTTT
TRBV7-3	-	TRBJ1-1	TRBD1	CASSSGTGVHTEAFF	TGTGCCAGCAGCTCCGGGACAGGGGTTCACACTGAAGCTTTCTTT
TRBV5-1	few	TRBJ1-1	-	CASSLDTGKTEAFF	TGCGCCAGCAGCTTGGACACAGGGAAAACTGAAGCTTTCTTT
TRBV30	-	TRBJ2-2	TRBD1	CALSPGTGAGELFF	TGTGCCTTGAGTCCCGGGACAGGGGCCGGGGAGCTGTTTTTT
TRBV7-9	-	TRBJ2-7	-	CASSPLDVGVGYEQYF	TGTGCCAGCAGCCCCCTAGATGTGGGAGTAGGGTACGAGCAGTACTTC
TRBV6-4	-	TRBJ1-1	-	CASSGGGLNTEAFF	TGTGCCAGCAGTGGAGGCGGATTGAACACTGAAGCTTTCTTT
TRBV21-1	-	TRBJ1-2	-	CASSNKSTVFLYGYTF	TGTGCCAGCAGCAATAAAAGTACAGTTTTCTTGTATGGCTACACCTTC
TRBV9	medium-sized	TRBJ1-6	-	CASSARRAGGDSPLHF	TGTGCCAGCAGCGCCCGCAGAGCGGGCGGCGATTCACCCCTCCACTTT
TRBV6-5	once	TRBJ1-1	-	CASTNFMNTEAFF	TGTGCCAGCACCAACTTTATGAACACTGAAGCTTTCTTT